This TCR beta chain was captured by sequencing in a study of blood T cell repertoires in COVID-19. At the level of the study: The United States, Italy and Spain supplied acute and convalescent COVID-19 samples.

This CDR3 has 15 residues. Trimming took 3 bases from V and 0 from J; bases not matched to a gene: 3. CDR1 is SGDLS and CDR2 is YYNGEE in the germline V gene. Sequenced by immunoSEQ multiplex PCR; TCRdb stores in-frame clones only, minus some. The data contain about 80,000 clones, 60% to 85% of them singletons. Points on this clone: A much larger clone differs by one base, so this may be a read error.

The sequenced sample was peripheral blood. This chain joins TRBV9 and TRBJ1-3, with TRBD1 matching over 7 bases. The TCR comes from a human donor in a cohort sampled during active COVID-19. CDR3 nucleotide sequence: TGTGCCAGCAGCGGGGGACAGAGCTCTGGAAACACCATATATTTT. Its translation: CASSGGQSSGNTIYF.